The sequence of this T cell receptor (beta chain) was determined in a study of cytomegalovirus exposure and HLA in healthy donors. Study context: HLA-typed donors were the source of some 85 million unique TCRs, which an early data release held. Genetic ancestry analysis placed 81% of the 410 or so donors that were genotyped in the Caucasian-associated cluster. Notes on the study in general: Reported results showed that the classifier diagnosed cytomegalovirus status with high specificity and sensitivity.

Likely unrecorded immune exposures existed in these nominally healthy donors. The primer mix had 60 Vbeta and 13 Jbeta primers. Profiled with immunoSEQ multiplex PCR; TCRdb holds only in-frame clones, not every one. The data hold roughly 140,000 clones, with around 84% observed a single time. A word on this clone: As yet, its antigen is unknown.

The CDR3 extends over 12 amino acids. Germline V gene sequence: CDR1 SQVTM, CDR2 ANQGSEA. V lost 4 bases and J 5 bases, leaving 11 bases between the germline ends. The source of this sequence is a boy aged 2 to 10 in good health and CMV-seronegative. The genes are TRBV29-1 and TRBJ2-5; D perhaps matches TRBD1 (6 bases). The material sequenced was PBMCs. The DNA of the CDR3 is TGCAGCGTTGTCGGGGACATCGAGACCCAGTACTTC. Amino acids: CSVVGDIETQYF.